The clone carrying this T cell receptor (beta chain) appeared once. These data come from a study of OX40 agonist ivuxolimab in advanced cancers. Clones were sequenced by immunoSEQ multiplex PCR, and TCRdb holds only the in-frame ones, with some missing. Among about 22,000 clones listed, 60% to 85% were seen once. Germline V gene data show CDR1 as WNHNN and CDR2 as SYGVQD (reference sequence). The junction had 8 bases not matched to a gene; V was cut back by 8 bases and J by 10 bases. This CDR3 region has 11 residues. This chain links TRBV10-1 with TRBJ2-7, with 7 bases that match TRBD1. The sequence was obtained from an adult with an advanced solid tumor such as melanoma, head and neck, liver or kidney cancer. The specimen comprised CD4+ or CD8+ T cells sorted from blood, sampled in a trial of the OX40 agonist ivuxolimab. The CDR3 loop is CASGFGDRQYF. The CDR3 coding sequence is TGCGCCAGCGGGTTTGGGGACAGACAGTACTTC.